This T cell receptor (beta chain) was recorded in a study of blood T cell repertoires in COVID-19 (dated by TCRdb to the early 2020s). For the wider study: Collaborator samples came from the United States, Italy and Spain and covered acute and convalescent phases of COVID-19. The prospective study material was composed of cDNA or gDNA derived from T cells, B-cell-depleted T cells, or PBMCs. The dataset comprised deeply sampled blood TCRbeta repertoires from subjects exposed to, actively infected with, or recovered from COVID-19. A freely available public database, intended as a resource for researchers studying the immune response to SARS-CoV-2, is where the repertoires were released. Samples were obtained from the ongoing ImmuneRACE study (first 160 participants) and from 1,254 subjects provided by 6 global collaborators. Nearly every sample came with metadata listing a de-identified subject ID, COVID-19 status, age in years and sex. Where HLA class I and class II types were available, the types were taken from metadata supplied by the sample provider, not from assay-based typing. Study-wide conclusions, independent of this receptor: The amount of clinical and demographic metadata varied by source and participant and was provided uncurated.

This clone came up once. No cognate antigen has been identified for it. No base quality values were provided; no much bigger clone lies one nucleotide off. TCRbeta CDR3 regions were amplified from genomic DNA by means of the immunoSEQ Assay, a bias-controlled multiplex PCR. The authors' pipeline ran thus. Nucleated cell counts per sample were estimated from amplification of reference gene primers within the assay. Sequence reads were collapsed and filtered to measure the absolute abundance of every unique TCRbeta CDR3 rearrangement. Productive Simpson clonality was computed per sample as the square root of Simpson's diversity index over productive rearrangements. Not all clones reach the TCRdb copy of this immuneACCESS table, which keeps in-frame sequences only. Checked studies attribute under half of the gap to unresolved V genes and leave the rest unexplained. D and trimming were read from the DNA, whereas the V and J calls and clone size are those reported in that table. This sample is represented by 300,000 to 400,000 clones; about 85% of them were singletons. The ten largest clones capture 1.5% to 2% of the sample.

Taken from cysteine to phenylalanine, the CDR3 has 16 residues. Only CDR3 DNA is held: 48 bases, read in frame from base 1. Sequences SGDLS (CDR1) and YYNGEE (CDR2) are obtained from the germline V gene. V is clipped by 3 bases and J by 0 bases, and the sequence between their germline boundaries is 13 bases long. In the prospective study, participants were roughly 18 to 90 years old, resided in about two dozen geographic areas of the United States, and were enrolled through a virtual design. To assign participants to cohorts, the prospective study relied on clinical history that participants themselves reported in a screening survey and a study questionnaire. Exposed participants were defined as having been in contact with someone with a PCR-confirmed or clinician-diagnosed COVID-19 case within 2 weeks of study entry. In the prospective study, whole blood, serum and a nasopharyngeal or oropharyngeal swab were collected from each participant by mobile phlebotomists. Additional blood draws and questionnaires over an approximately two-month period could optionally be provided by prospective study participants. Prospective study blood samples were shipped either frozen or at room temperature before DNA extraction.

This chain is built from TRBV9 and TRBJ2-1; tentative D gene TRBD2, with 5 bases matching. Sequencing input: PBMCs or T cells enriched from blood (not recorded which). This receptor was identified in a woman aged 25 to 39 who had been exposed to COVID-19. For the CDR3, the sequence is CASSATGESSYNEQFF. The nucleotides are TGTGCCAGCAGCGCCACTGGGGAGAGCTCCTACAATGAGCAGTTCTTC.